These T cell receptor beta chains were read from a single sample in a study of T cell responses to AZD1222 COVID-19 vaccine. The data were produced by immunoSEQ multiplex PCR, yet TCRdb's version contains in-frame clones alone and is incomplete. Of about 69,000 clones in the sample, approximately 90% are singletons; the top ten hold about 2.5%. The sequencing used peripheral blood, collected on day 0 of AZD1222 vaccination. These receptors all stem from an adult in good health. Each CDR3 is given with its conserved first and last residue. Fields, in order: J gene, clone size, V gene, D gene, CDR3 DNA, CDR3 protein. A D gene is named only where the DNA matches it firmly. The listing skips clone size in some rows; elsewhere it reads once, few, many or a size class.

j_call: TRBJ1-1
clone_size: .
v_call: TRBV5-5
d_call: .
cdr3_nt: TGTGCCAGCAGCTTGAGGGTTTGGGGGAAAACTGAAGCTTTCTTT
cdr3_aa: CASSLRVWGKTEAFF

j_call: TRBJ2-7
clone_size: once
v_call: TRBV6-1
d_call: TRBD1
cdr3_nt: TGTGCCAGCAGTGGGGGTAGGGCAGGGGGCAGCTACGAGCAGTACTTC
cdr3_aa: CASSGGRAGGSYEQYF

j_call: TRBJ2-2
clone_size: .
v_call: TRBV7-2
d_call: .
cdr3_nt: TGTGCCAGCAGCTTACGGCCCAGGATGAACACCGGGGAGCTGTTTTTT
cdr3_aa: CASSLRPRMNTGELFF

j_call: TRBJ1-1
clone_size: few
v_call: TRBV19
d_call: .
cdr3_nt: TGTGCCAGTAGTGATATTCAGGGTCTCTCTGAAGCTTTCTTT
cdr3_aa: CASSDIQGLSEAFF

j_call: TRBJ1-1
clone_size: .
v_call: TRBV5-1
d_call: .
cdr3_nt: TGCGCCAGCAGCACGCGGACGGGGAACACTGAAGCTTTCTTT
cdr3_aa: CASSTRTGNTEAFF

j_call: TRBJ1-4
clone_size: .
v_call: TRBV6-5
d_call: .
cdr3_nt: TGTGCCAGCAGTTACAGGGGTTCGGAAAAACTGTTTTTT
cdr3_aa: CASSYRGSEKLFF

j_call: TRBJ2-7
clone_size: .
v_call: TRBV4-2
d_call: TRBD1
cdr3_nt: TGTGCCAGCAGCCAAGGGGCAGGGGGAAGCTCCTACGAGCAGTACTTC
cdr3_aa: CASSQGAGGSSYEQYF

j_call: TRBJ1-3
clone_size: .
v_call: TRBV11-2
d_call: .
cdr3_nt: TGTGCCAGCAGCTTATCTGGAAACACCATATATTTT
cdr3_aa: CASSLSGNTIYF

j_call: TRBJ2-5
clone_size: .
v_call: TRBV3-1/TRBV3-2
d_call: .
cdr3_nt: TGTGCCAGCAGCCGAAAAAGTTGGCGGGCTGATCAAGAGACCCAGTACTTC
cdr3_aa: CASSRKSWRADQETQYF

j_call: TRBJ1-2
clone_size: .
v_call: TRBV5-5
d_call: .
cdr3_nt: TGTGCCAGCAGCTTGGAGGGGTCTAGCTATGGCTACACCTTC
cdr3_aa: CASSLEGSSYGYTF

j_call: TRBJ1-1
clone_size: .
v_call: TRBV18
d_call: TRBD1
cdr3_nt: TGTGCCAGCTCACCGGACAGGACAAACACTGAAGCTTTCTTT
cdr3_aa: CASSPDRTNTEAFF

j_call: TRBJ1-5
clone_size: .
v_call: TRBV7-6
d_call: TRBD1
cdr3_nt: TGTGCCAGCAGCCCAGGGGGCGGGCGATATCAGCCCCAGCATTTT
cdr3_aa: CASSPGGGRYQPQHF

j_call: TRBJ1-2
clone_size: .
v_call: TRBV20-1
d_call: .
cdr3_nt: TGCAGTGCTACTGACAGAAATAACTATGGCTACACCTTC
cdr3_aa: CSATDRNNYGYTF

j_call: TRBJ2-5
clone_size: .
v_call: TRBV27
d_call: .
cdr3_nt: TGTGCCAGCAGTCTCGGGACTTACCTAGAGACCCAGTACTTC
cdr3_aa: CASSLGTYLETQYF

j_call: TRBJ1-1
clone_size: once
v_call: TRBV2
d_call: .
cdr3_nt: TGTGCCAGCACTTTCCTACAGAACACTGAAGCTTTCTTT
cdr3_aa: CASTFLQNTEAFF

j_call: TRBJ1-1
clone_size: .
v_call: TRBV21-1
d_call: .
cdr3_nt: TGTGCCAGCAGCAAAGGGGGCATCGTGGGGTACACTGAAGCTTTCTTT
cdr3_aa: CASSKGGIVGYTEAFF

j_call: TRBJ2-5
clone_size: .
v_call: TRBV18
d_call: TRBD2
cdr3_nt: TGTGCCAGCTCACGCATCCGCGGGAGCAACCAAGAGACCCAGTACTTC
cdr3_aa: CASSRIRGSNQETQYF

j_call: TRBJ1-4
clone_size: .
v_call: TRBV28
d_call: .
cdr3_nt: TGTGCCAGCAGACAGGGCAATGAAAAACTGTTTTTT
cdr3_aa: CASRQGNEKLFF

j_call: TRBJ2-1
clone_size: .
v_call: TRBV7-8
d_call: .
cdr3_nt: TGTGCCAGCAGCTGGATCTATCCTCCCAATGAGCAGTTCTTC
cdr3_aa: CASSWIYPPNEQFF

j_call: TRBJ2-5
clone_size: .
v_call: TRBV6-1
d_call: .
cdr3_nt: TGTGCCAGCAGTGAAGAGGCAGGGATGGAGACCCAGTACTTC
cdr3_aa: CASSEEAGMETQYF

j_call: TRBJ1-5
clone_size: .
v_call: TRBV5-5
d_call: .
cdr3_nt: TGTGCCAGCAGACGACATCCCAATCAGCCCCAGCATTTT
cdr3_aa: CASRRHPNQPQHF

j_call: TRBJ1-2
clone_size: .
v_call: TRBV30
d_call: .
cdr3_nt: TGTGCCTGGACGGCTGCCTATGGCTACACCTTC
cdr3_aa: CAWTAAYGYTF

j_call: TRBJ2-3
clone_size: .
v_call: TRBV6-5
d_call: .
cdr3_nt: TGTGCCAGCCTAAGATCTAGCACAGATACGCAGTATTTT
cdr3_aa: CASLRSSTDTQYF

j_call: TRBJ2-1
clone_size: few
v_call: TRBV15
d_call: TRBD1
cdr3_nt: TGTGCCACCAGCAGAGGGACAGGGGGCTACAATGAGCAGTTCTTC
cdr3_aa: CATSRGTGGYNEQFF